This T cell receptor (beta chain) was sequenced during a study of blood T cell repertoires in COVID-19. Across the whole study: Donors in the United States, Italy and Spain gave samples during acute or convalescent COVID-19.

Only in-frame clones appear in the TCRdb table, and some are missing; sequencing was by immunoSEQ multiplex PCR. Of 200,000 to 300,000 clones detected, approximately 84% appear once; the ten largest clones hold about 2.9%. Germline V CDR1 and CDR2: MGHRA, YSYEKL. The length of the CDR3 is 15 residues. With 0 bases removed from V and 6 bases from J, the gap between germline ends came to 11 bases. Sequences were obtained from peripheral blood. This sequence was found in a woman in her thirties who had recovered from COVID-19. The genes are TRBV4-1 and TRBJ2-2; D is possibly TRBD2 (5 bases). The CDR3 region has the DNA TGCGCCAGCAGCCAAGAGGTAGCGCATGCCGGGGAGCTGTTTTTT. Protein sequence: CASSQEVAHAGELFF.